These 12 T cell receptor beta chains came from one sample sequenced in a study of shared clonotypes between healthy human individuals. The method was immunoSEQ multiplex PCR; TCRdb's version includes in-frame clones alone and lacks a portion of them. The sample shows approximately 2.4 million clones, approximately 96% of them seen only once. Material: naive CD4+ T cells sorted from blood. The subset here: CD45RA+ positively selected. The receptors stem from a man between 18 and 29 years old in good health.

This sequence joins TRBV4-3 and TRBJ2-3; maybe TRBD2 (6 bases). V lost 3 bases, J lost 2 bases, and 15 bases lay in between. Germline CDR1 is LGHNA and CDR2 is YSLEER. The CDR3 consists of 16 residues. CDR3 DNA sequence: TGCGCCAGCAGCCAGGACTACCGGGATTTCACAGATACGCAGTATTTT. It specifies CASSQDYRDFTDTQYF.

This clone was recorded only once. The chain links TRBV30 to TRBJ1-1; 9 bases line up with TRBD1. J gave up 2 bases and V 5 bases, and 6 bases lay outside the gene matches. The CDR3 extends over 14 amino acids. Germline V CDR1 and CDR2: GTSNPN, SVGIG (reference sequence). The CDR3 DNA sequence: TGTGCCTGGGACACAGGGGGCTCAAACACTGAAGCTTTCTTT. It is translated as CAWDTGGSNTEAFF.

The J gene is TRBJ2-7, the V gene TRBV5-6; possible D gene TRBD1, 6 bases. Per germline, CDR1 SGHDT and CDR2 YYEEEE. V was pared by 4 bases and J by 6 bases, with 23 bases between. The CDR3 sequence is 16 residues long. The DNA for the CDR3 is TGTGCCAGCAGCCCTTCCGGCGTGGGACAAGGACGCGAGCAGTACTTC. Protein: CASSPSGVGQGREQYF. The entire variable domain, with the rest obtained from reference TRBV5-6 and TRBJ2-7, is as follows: DAGVTQSPTHLIKTRGQQVTLRCSPKSGHDTVSWYQQALGQGPQFIFQYYEEEERQRGNFPDRFSGHQFPNYSSELNVNALLLGDSALYLCASSPSGVGQGREQYFGPGTRLTVT.

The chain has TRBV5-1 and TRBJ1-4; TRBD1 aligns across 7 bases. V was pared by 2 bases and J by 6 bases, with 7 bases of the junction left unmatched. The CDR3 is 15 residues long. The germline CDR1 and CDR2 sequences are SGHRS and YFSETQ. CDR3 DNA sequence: TGCGCCAGCAGCTTAACAGGGGATCGGGATGAAAAACTGTTTTTT. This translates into CASSLTGDRDEKLFF.

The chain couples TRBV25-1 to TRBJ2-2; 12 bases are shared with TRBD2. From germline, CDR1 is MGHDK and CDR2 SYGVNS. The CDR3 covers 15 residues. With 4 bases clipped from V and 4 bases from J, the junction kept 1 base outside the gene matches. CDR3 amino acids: CASSGLAGVTGELFF. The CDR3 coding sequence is TGTGCCAGCAGTGGACTAGCGGGAGTCACCGGGGAGCTGTTTTTT.

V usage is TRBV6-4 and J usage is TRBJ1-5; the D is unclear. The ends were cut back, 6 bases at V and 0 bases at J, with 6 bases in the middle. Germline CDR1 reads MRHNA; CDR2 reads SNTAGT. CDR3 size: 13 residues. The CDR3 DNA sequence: TGTGCCAGCAGCCGATATAGCAATCAGCCCCAGCATTTT. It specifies CASSRYSNQPQHF.

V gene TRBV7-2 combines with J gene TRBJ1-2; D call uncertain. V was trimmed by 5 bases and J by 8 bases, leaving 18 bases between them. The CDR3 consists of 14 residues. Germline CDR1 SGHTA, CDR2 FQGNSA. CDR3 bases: TGTGCCAGCAGCGCCGCCAGCCAAGCAAGAGGCTACACCTTC. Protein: CASSAASQARGYTF.

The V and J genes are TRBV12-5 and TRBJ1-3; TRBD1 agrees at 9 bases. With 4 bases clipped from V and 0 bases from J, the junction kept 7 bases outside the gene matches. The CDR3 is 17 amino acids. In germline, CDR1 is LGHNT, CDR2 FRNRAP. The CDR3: CASGSITTGGSGNTIYF. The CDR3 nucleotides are TGTGCTAGTGGTTCGATAACGACAGGGGGCTCTGGAAACACCATATATTTT.

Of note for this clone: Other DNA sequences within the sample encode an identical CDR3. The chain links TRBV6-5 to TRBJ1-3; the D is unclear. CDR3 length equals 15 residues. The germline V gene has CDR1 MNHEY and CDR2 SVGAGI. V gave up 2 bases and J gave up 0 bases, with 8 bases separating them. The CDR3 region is CASSYGLSSGNTIYF. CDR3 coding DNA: TGTGCCAGCAGTTACGGACTGAGCTCTGGAAACACCATATATTTT.

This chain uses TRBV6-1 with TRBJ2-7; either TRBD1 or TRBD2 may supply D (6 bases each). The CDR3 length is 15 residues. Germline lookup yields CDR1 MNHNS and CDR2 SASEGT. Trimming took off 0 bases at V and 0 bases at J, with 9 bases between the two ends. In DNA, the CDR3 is TGTGCCAGCAGTGAAGCCCGGGGGCTCTCCTACGAGCAGTACTTC. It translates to CASSEARGLSYEQYF.

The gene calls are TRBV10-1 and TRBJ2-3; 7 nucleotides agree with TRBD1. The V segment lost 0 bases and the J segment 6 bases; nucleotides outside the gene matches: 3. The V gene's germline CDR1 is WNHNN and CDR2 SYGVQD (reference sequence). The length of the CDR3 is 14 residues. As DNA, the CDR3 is TGCGCCAGCAGTGAGTCGACAGGGTGGGATACGCAGTATTTT. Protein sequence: CASSESTGWDTQYF.

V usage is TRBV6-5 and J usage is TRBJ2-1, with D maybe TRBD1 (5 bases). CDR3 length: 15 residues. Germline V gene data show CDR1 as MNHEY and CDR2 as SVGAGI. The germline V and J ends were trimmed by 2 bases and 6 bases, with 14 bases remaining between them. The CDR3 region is CASSYQQTVANEQFF. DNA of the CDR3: TGTGCCAGCAGTTACCAGCAGACAGTGGCCAATGAGCAGTTCTTC.